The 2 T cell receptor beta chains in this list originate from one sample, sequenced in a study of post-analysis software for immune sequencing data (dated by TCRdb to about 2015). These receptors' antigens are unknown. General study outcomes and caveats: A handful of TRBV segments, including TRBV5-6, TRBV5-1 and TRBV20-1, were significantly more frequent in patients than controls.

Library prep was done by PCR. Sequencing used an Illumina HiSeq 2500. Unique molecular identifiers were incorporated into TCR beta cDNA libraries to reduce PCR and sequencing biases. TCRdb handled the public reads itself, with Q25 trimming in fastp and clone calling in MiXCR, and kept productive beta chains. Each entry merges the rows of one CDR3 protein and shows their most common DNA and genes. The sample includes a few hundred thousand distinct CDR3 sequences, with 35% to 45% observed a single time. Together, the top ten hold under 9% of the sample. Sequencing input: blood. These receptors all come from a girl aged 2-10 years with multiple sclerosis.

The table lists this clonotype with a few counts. The CDR3 protein is CASSVTGYSYNEQFF. The CDR3 nucleotides are TGTGCCAGCAGTGTCACAGGGTACTCCTACAATGAGCAGTTCTTC. The rearrangement joins TRBV25-1 to TRBJ2-1; D is possibly TRBD1 (6 bases). Germline V CDR1 and CDR2: MGHDK, SYGVNS. Trimming pared 4 bases from V and 0 bases from J, leaving 10 bases between. CDR3 length equals 15 residues.

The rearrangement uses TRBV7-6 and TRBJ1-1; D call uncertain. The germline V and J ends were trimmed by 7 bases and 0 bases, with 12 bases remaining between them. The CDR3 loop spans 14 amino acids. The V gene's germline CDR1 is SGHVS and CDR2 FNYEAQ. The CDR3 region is CASTDYIMNTEAFF. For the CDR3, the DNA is TGTGCCAGCACTGACTACATCATGAACACTGAAGCTTTCTTT.